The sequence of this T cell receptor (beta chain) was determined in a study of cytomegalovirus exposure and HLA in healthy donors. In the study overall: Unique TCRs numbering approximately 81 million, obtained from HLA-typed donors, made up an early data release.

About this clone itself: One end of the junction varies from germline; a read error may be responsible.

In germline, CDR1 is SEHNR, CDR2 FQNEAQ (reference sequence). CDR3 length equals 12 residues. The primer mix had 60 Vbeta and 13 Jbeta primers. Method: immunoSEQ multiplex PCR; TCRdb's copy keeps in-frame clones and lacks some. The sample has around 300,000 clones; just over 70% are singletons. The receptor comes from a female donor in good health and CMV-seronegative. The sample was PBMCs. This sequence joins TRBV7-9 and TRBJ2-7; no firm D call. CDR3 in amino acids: CSSSWPGYEQYF. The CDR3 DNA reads TGTTCCAGCAGCTGGCCGGGCTACGAGCAGTACTTC.